The T cell receptor beta chain described here comes from a study of PD-1 blockade in mismatch repair-deficient tumors. Germline lookup yields CDR1 GTSNPN and CDR2 SVGIG (reference sequence). V lost 4 bases and J lost 4; bases outside the gene matches: 13. The length of the CDR3 is 15 residues. TCRdb's table, derived via immunoSEQ multiplex PCR, lists solely in-frame clones and lacks some. The data contain under 150,000 clones, about 86% of them singletons. The chain is built from TRBV30 and TRBJ2-7; 7 positions match TRBD2. The specimen comprised peripheral blood, sampled 44 weeks after starting pembrolizumab. The sequence was collected from an adult with mismatch repair-deficient cancer. For the CDR3, the DNA is TGTGCCTGGACGCGTACGGGGCGGGAGTGGTACGAGCAGTACTTC. This translates into CAWTRTGREWYEQYF.